This T cell receptor (beta chain) was retrieved from a study of regulatory T cells in long-lasting Graves disease. The study, taken as a whole, reports: The study found persistent patients shared more public clonotypes (approximately 2,700) than new patients (approximately 970). Tissue studied was limited to peripheral blood, excluding thyroid tissue. Patients with persistent disease showed a bias toward TRBV28, TRBJ1-2 and TRBJ2-5.

This clonotype was seen at least ten times. Its antigen is unidentified. The time point: newly diagnosed GD, antithyroid drugs for less than 3 months. Generation of the TCR library employed RNA extracted from PBMCs. The CDR3 runs 15 residues. J was trimmed by 6 bases and V by 5 bases; bases with no gene match: 11. Germline-derived CDR1 and CDR2 are SGHAT and FQNNGV. Both iRepertoire HTBI primers and Arm-PCR of CDR3 regions were used to build the TCR beta libraries. TCRdb itself ran the multiplex PCR reads through MiXCR, one entry per CDR3 protein. The data show around 500,000 distinct CDR3 sequences, 15% to 20% seen once. These data were also filed under a second study, of T cells in Graves' hyperthyroidism and ophthalmopathy. That source notes: During a first-round RT-PCR of the TCR CDR3, the HTBI primer set was used.

This chain connects TRBV11-2 to TRBJ1-1; 8 bases are shared with TRBD1. The sample was peripheral blood mononuclear cells (PBMCs), taken at new diagnosis, from a patient treated with antithyroid drugs. This sequence was found in a middle-aged woman with Graves disease. CDR3 coding DNA: TGTGCCAGCAGCACAGGGGGACTCCTGAGGGCTGAAGCTTTCTTT. It translates to CASSTGGLLRAEAFF.